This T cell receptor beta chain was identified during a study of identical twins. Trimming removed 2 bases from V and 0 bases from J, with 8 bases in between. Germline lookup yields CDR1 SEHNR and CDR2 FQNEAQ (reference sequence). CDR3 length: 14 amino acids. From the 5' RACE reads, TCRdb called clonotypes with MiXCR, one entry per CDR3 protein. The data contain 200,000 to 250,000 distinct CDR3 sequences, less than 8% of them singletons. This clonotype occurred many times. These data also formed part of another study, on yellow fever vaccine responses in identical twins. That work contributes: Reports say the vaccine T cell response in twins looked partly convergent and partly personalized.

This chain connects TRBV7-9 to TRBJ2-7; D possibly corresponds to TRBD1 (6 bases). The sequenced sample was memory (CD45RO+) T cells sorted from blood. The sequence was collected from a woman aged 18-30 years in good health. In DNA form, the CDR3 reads TGTGCCAGCAGCTTACGGGACAACTCCTACGAGCAGTACTTC. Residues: CASSLRDNSYEQYF.